This record covers a single TCR beta chain. This entry is derived from a study of blood T cell repertoires in COVID-19. Across the whole study: Sources were T cells, B-cell-depleted T cells, or PBMCs; the material itself was cDNA or gDNA.

Looked up from germline, CDR1 is MNHEY and CDR2 is SMNVEV (reference sequence). V was pared by 5 bases and J by 1 base, with 9 bases of the junction left unmatched. CDR3 length equals 16 residues. Produced via immunoSEQ multiplex PCR; TCRdb's table is partial and in-frame only. The repertoire holds 100,000 to 150,000 clones, with almost 70% as singletons. The receptor's source is a woman in her 70s with acute or convalescent COVID-19. The material sequenced was peripheral blood. The chain has TRBV27 and TRBJ2-5; TRBD2 matches 8 bases. CDR3 sequence (DNA): TGTGCCAGCAGTCCCAGGCGGGGGGTGACCCAAGAGACCCAGTACTTC. Encoded protein: CASSPRRGVTQETQYF.